The rows below give T cell receptor beta chains drawn from one sample of a study of shared clonotypes between healthy human individuals. The repertoire was sequenced with immunoSEQ multiplex PCR; TCRdb's copy has only in-frame clones and lacks some. The repertoire holds over 2,000,000 clones, with about 93% as singletons. The sample was naive CD8+ T cells from PBMCs. Receptor source: a man aged 18 to 35 in good health. Some clones in this sample may be carry-over from other donors' samples. Both conserved end residues are part of each CDR3. A D gene is named only where the DNA matches it firmly. Size values are once, few and many counts, or a class for expanded clones, and some rows have none.

CASSLDRGSLIDTIYF TGTGCCAGCAGTTTAGACAGGGGGTCCTTGATAGACACCATATATTTT TRBJ1-3 TRBD1 . TRBV28
CASTRQGSYEQFF TGTGCCAGCACTCGACAGGGTTCTTATGAGCAGTTCTTC TRBJ2-1 TRBD1 . TRBV9
CASSWDRVSEQYF TGCGCCAGCAGCTGGGACAGGGTTTCCGAGCAGTACTTC TRBJ2-7 TRBD1 . TRBV5-1
CASSGGDEQYF TGTGCCAGCAGCGGCGGCGACGAGCAGTACTTC TRBJ2-7 . . TRBV11-3
CSFRAGFEAFF TGCAGCTTTCGAGCGGGATTTGAAGCTTTCTTT TRBJ1-1 . . TRBV29-1
CASSPRDRVYTEAFF TGCGCCAGCAGCCCCCGGGACAGGGTGTACACTGAAGCTTTCTTT TRBJ1-1 TRBD1 . TRBV4-1
CASSYSIGYGSSPLHF TGTGCCAGCAGTTACTCGATCGGCTATGGTAGTTCACCCCTCCACTTT TRBJ1-6 . . TRBV6-5
CASEGENEQFF TGTGCCAGCGAGGGTGAGAATGAGCAGTTCTTC TRBJ2-1 . . TRBV7-9
CASSGGGALRAFF TGTGCCAGCAGTGGAGGAGGGGCTTTACGAGCTTTCTTT TRBJ1-1 . . TRBV27
CASSTDLDNEQFF TGTGCCAGTAGTACTGACCTCGACAATGAGCAGTTCTTC TRBJ2-1 . . TRBV19
CASSPALGYTGELFF TGTGCCAGCAGCCCAGCCCTGGGATACACCGGGGAGCTGTTTTTT TRBJ2-2 . . TRBV7-9
CASSPGPSRETQYF TGTGCCAGCAGCCCAGGACCCTCTCGGGAGACCCAGTACTTC TRBJ2-5 . . TRBV11-1
CASSMGPYNEQFF TGTGCCAGCAGCATGGGGCCATACAATGAGCAGTTCTTC TRBJ2-1 . . TRBV27
CASSLSPGQGGYEQYF TGCGCCAGCAGCTTGTCACCGGGACAGGGAGGCTACGAGCAGTACTTC TRBJ2-7 TRBD1 . TRBV5-1
CASSSLAGVGANQPQHF TGTGCCAGCAGTTCGCTTGCAGGGGTTGGAGCCAATCAGCCCCAGCATTTT TRBJ1-5 . few TRBV7-9
CASSQVWTGGSYEQYF TGCGCCAGCAGCCAAGTATGGACAGGGGGTTCCTACGAGCAGTACTTC TRBJ2-7 TRBD1 . TRBV4-3
CASSFGPYNEQFF TGTGCCAGCAGTTTTGGTCCCTACAATGAGCAGTTCTTC TRBJ2-1 . . TRBV27
CASSLHGGEAFF TGTGCCAGCAGCTTACACGGCGGAGAAGCTTTCTTT TRBJ1-1 . few TRBV9
CASSFTGTANYGYTF TGCGCCAGCAGCTTCACCGGGACAGCTAACTATGGCTACACCTTC TRBJ1-2 TRBD1 . TRBV5-1
CASTPRDRVYEQYF TGTGCCAGCACCCCACGGGACAGGGTTTACGAGCAGTACTTC TRBJ2-7 TRBD1 . TRBV2
CASSQDLRDYEQYF TGCGCCAGCAGCCAAGATTTGAGGGACTACGAGCAGTACTTC TRBJ2-7 . . TRBV4-3
CASSLVARSSYNEQFF TGTGCCAGCAGCTTAGTCGCCCGAAGCTCCTACAATGAGCAGTTCTTC TRBJ2-1 . once TRBV11-2
CASSFTGGQPQHF TGCGCCAGCAGCTTCACAGGGGGTCAGCCCCAGCATTTT TRBJ1-5 TRBD1 few TRBV5-1
CASSSYEGPTRADTQYF TGTGCCAGCAGCTCCTACGAGGGACCAACCCGCGCAGATACGCAGTATTTT TRBJ2-3 . . TRBV7-9
CASSPDDRNSYEQYF TGTGCCAGCAGCCCTGACGACAGGAACTCCTACGAGCAGTACTTC TRBJ2-7 . . TRBV28
CASSGDSDTYEQYF TGTGCCAGCAGTGGGGACAGCGATACCTACGAGCAGTACTTC TRBJ2-7 TRBD1 . TRBV28
CASSLGNEQFF TGTGCCAGTAGCCTTGGCAATGAGCAGTTCTTC TRBJ2-1 . . TRBV19
CASSLQYRGVRETQYF TGTGCCAGCAGTCTTCAGTACAGGGGGGTCCGAGAGACCCAGTACTTC TRBJ2-5 TRBD1 . TRBV27
CASSQEREGYEQYF TGCGCCAGCAGCCAAGAGCGGGAGGGGTACGAGCAGTACTTC TRBJ2-7 TRBD2 . TRBV4-3
CASSQDFRGRREQYF TGCGCCAGCAGCCAAGATTTCCGGGGGCGAAGGGAGCAGTACTTC TRBJ2-7 . . TRBV4-1
CATSRVGGAGEAFF TGTGCCACCAGCAGAGTGGGGGGAGCGGGTGAAGCTTTCTTT TRBJ1-1 . once TRBV15
CATSEGIQPQHF TGTGCCACCAGCGAGGGGATTCAGCCCCAGCATTTT TRBJ1-5 . . TRBV15
CASGGQGRNTGELFF TGTGCCAGCGGAGGACAGGGTCGGAACACCGGGGAGCTGTTTTTT TRBJ2-2 TRBD1 . TRBV2
CASSPGAGGEQYF TGTGCCAGCAGTCCCGGGGCCGGGGGAGAGCAGTACTTC TRBJ2-7 . once TRBV6-4
CASSPGGGGYGYTF TGTGCCAGCAGCCCTGGCGGGGGGGGCTATGGCTACACCTTC TRBJ1-2 . . TRBV14
CASSTWDRGNQPQHF TGTGCCAGTAGTACCTGGGACAGGGGGAATCAGCCCCAGCATTTT TRBJ1-5 TRBD1 . TRBV19
CASSHAGHIEAFF TGCGCCAGCAGCCATGCCGGACATATCGAAGCTTTCTTT TRBJ1-1 . . TRBV4-1
CASSLVRYAGGIYNEQFF TGTGCCAGCAGCTTAGTGAGGTATGCGGGAGGAATCTACAATGAGCAGTTCTTC TRBJ2-1 TRBD2 . TRBV11-2
CASSLPPGVGGSYEQYF TGTGCCAGCAGCCTACCACCAGGGGTGGGAGGCTCCTACGAGCAGTACTTC TRBJ2-7 . . TRBV5-8
CASSYSGGSRYEQYF TGTGCCAGCAGTTACTCGGGCGGGAGCCGCTACGAGCAGTACTTC TRBJ2-7 TRBD2 . TRBV6-5
CSVDLDRHRYF TGCAGCGTTGATCTGGACAGACATCGGTACTTC TRBJ2-4 . . TRBV29-1
CASSLVAGGYYNEQFF TGTGCCAGCAGCTTAGTAGCGGGAGGGTACTACAATGAGCAGTTCTTC TRBJ2-1 TRBD2 . TRBV11-2
CASSRPGQGIYEQYF TGTGCCAGTAGTCGACCGGGACAGGGGATCTACGAGCAGTACTTC TRBJ2-7 TRBD1 . TRBV19
CASSLGGQGRTSFYNEQFF TGTGCCAGCAGCTTAGGGGGACAGGGCAGGACTAGCTTTTACAATGAGCAGTTCTTC TRBJ2-1 . . TRBV7-3
CASSSPGTENNEQFF TGCGCCAGCAGCTCCCCCGGGACTGAAAACAATGAGCAGTTCTTC TRBJ2-1 . . TRBV5-1
CASSQFTTDTQYF TGCGCCAGCAGCCAATTTACCACAGATACGCAGTATTTT TRBJ2-3 . . TRBV4-1
CASSFSRDEQFF TGCGCCAGCAGCTTTAGCAGGGATGAGCAGTTCTTC TRBJ2-1 . . TRBV5-1
CASSRGGAAPNYGYTF TGTGCCAGCAGCCGAGGGGGGGCAGCTCCTAACTATGGCTACACCTTC TRBJ1-2 . . TRBV27
CGSGRATDTQYF TGTGGAAGCGGGAGGGCCACAGATACGCAGTATTTT TRBJ2-3 TRBD2 . TRBV27
CSVDSGTEQFF TGCAGCGTTGATTCAGGGACTGAGCAGTTCTTC TRBJ2-1 . . TRBV29-1
CASSYSAGAGELFF TGTGCCAGCAGTTACTCGGCTGGGGCCGGGGAGCTGTTTTTT TRBJ2-2 . . TRBV6-6
CASSPLAGVTYEQYF TGCGCCAGCAGCCCCCTAGCGGGAGTTACCTACGAGCAGTACTTC TRBJ2-7 TRBD2 . TRBV4-1
CASSPKTYTYEQYF TGTGCCAGCAGCCCAAAAACCTACACCTACGAGCAGTACTTC TRBJ2-7 . . TRBV7-9